The rows below give T cell receptor beta chains drawn from one sample of a study of blood T cell repertoires in COVID-19. Generated by immunoSEQ multiplex PCR, the TCRdb table keeps only in-frame clones and is missing some. Among around 250,000 clones listed, 75% to 90% were seen once. Sample: peripheral blood. These receptors were obtained from a woman between 40 and 55 years old who had recovered from COVID-19. Each CDR3 is given with its conserved first and last residue. The D gene is left open where the match is weak. Size tells how often a clone was seen (once, few, many) or the class of an expanded clone, and some rows leave it out.

V	J	D	size	CDR3	DNA
TRBV4-3	TRBJ2-2	NA	NA	CASSAVGQDWVGELFF	TGCGCCAGCAGCGCGGTGGGACAAGACTGGGTCGGGGAGCTGTTTTTT
TRBV11-3	TRBJ2-2	TRBD2	once	CASSFGSGGGTGELFF	TGTGCCAGCAGCTTTGGCTCCGGCGGGGGCACCGGGGAGCTGTTTTTT
TRBV7-2	TRBJ2-1	TRBD2	NA	CASSLVARAAGPYNEQFF	TGTGCCAGCAGCTTAGTCGCCCGAGCAGCGGGGCCGTACAATGAGCAGTTCTTC
TRBV19	TRBJ1-1	NA	NA	CASSLGGADTEAFF	TGTGCCAGTAGCCTAGGGGGGGCCGACACTGAAGCTTTCTTT
TRBV27	TRBJ1-5	TRBD1	NA	CASSGTVSNQPQHF	TGTGCCAGCAGTGGGACAGTAAGTAATCAGCCCCAGCATTTT
TRBV7-2	TRBJ2-1	TRBD2	NA	CASSFTLAGEWFF	TGTGCCAGCAGCTTTACTCTAGCGGGAGAATGGTTCTTC
TRBV6-5	TRBJ2-5	TRBD1	NA	CASSYSWGQGTETQYF	TGTGCCAGCAGTTACTCATGGGGACAGGGAACAGAGACCCAGTACTTC
TRBV18	TRBJ2-1	NA	NA	CASSPKGDEQFF	TGTGCCAGCTCACCAAAAGGGGATGAGCAGTTCTTC
TRBV28	TRBJ2-2	NA	NA	CASSLLQGGDTGELFF	TGTGCCAGCAGTTTATTACAGGGGGGGGACACCGGGGAGCTGTTTTTT
TRBV20-1	TRBJ2-7	NA	NA	CSASNQDSYEQYF	TGCAGTGCTAGTAACCAGGACTCCTACGAGCAGTACTTC
TRBV19	TRBJ1-2	NA	NA	CASSIDRNYGYTF	TGTGCCAGTAGTATCGACAGAAACTATGGCTACACCTTC
TRBV19	TRBJ2-1	TRBD1	once	CASKSFEGALSSYNEQFF	TGTGCCAGTAAAAGTTTTGAGGGGGCCCTTAGCTCCTACAATGAGCAGTTCTTC
TRBV27	TRBJ2-1	TRBD2	NA	CASTPHGGSHDNEQFF	TGTGCCAGCACCCCCCATGGCGGGAGCCACGACAATGAGCAGTTCTTC
TRBV2	TRBJ2-7	TRBD1	once	CASSETGTGSYEQYF	TGTGCCAGCAGTGAAACGGGGACAGGGTCCTACGAGCAGTACTTC
TRBV7-9	TRBJ1-1	NA	NA	CASSYYMNTEAFF	TGTGCCAGCAGTTATTATATGAACACTGAAGCTTTCTTT
TRBV5-1	TRBJ2-3	NA	NA	CASSPTYGGEADTQYF	TGCGCCAGCAGCCCTACGTATGGGGGCGAGGCAGATACGCAGTATTTT
TRBV7-7	TRBJ2-1	TRBD2	NA	CASSPGTSGLNNEQFF	TGTGCCAGCAGCCCCGGGACTAGCGGACTGAACAATGAGCAGTTCTTC
TRBV5-4	TRBJ2-5	TRBD2	NA	CASSLPGGGQETQYF	TGTGCCAGCAGTTTGCCGGGGGGGGGCCAAGAGACCCAGTACTTC